The clone carrying this TCR beta chain has a count of ten or more. Being one base from a much bigger clone, this may be a read error. This record belongs to a study of metastatic and nonmetastatic thyroid tumors. In the study overall: Blood and tumor or nodule tissue repertoires from malignant and benign thyroid patients were compared.

The CDR3 sequence is 14 residues long. Germline loops: CDR1 GTSNPN, CDR2 SVGIG (reference sequence). V was clipped by 5 bases and J by 1 base; unmatched bases: 2. TCRdb re-called the PCR reads via MiXCR. The repertoire has 21,000 or so clones, about 30% of them found once; the top ten carry over 12%. Among the patients, none had received any treatment before thyroid surgery. This TCR was recovered from a male donor with papillary thyroid cancer or a benign thyroid nodule (not recorded which). Some clones in this sample may be carry-over from other donors' samples. Sample: tumor tissue. This chain connects TRBV30 to TRBJ2-3; 11 bases map to TRBD1. In DNA, the CDR3 is TGTGCCTGGTGGGACAGGGGGGGCACAGATACGCAGTATTTT. The encoded protein is CAWWDRGGTDTQYF.